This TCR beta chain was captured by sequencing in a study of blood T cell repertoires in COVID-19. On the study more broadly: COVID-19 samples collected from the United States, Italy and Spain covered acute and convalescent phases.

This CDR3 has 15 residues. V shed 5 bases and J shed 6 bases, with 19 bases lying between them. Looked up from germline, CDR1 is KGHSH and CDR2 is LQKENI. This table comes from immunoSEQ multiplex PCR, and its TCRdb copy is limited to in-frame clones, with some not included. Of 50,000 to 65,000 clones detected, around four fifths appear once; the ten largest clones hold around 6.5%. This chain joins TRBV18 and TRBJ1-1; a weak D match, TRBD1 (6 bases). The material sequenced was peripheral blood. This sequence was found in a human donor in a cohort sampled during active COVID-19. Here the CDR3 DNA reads TGTGCCAGCTCAGGATCGGGGGGGGCTCGGGCTGAAGCTTTCTTT. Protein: CASSGSGGARAEAFF.